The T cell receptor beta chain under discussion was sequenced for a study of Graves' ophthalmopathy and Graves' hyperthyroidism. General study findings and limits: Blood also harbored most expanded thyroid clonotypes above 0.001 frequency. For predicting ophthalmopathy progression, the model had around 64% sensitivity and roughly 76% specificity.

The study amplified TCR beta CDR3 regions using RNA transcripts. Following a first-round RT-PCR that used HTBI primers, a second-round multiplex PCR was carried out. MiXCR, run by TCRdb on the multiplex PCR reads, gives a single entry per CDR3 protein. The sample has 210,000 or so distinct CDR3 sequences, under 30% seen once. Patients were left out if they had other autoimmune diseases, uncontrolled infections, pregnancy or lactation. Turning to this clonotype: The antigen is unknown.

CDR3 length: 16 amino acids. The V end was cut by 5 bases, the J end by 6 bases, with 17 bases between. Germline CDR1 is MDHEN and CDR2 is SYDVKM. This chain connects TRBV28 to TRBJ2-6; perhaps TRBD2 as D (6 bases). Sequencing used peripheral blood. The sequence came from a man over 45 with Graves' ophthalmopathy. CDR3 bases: TGTGCCAGCAGTCCCACACGTCTAGCGTCGGCCAACGTCCTGACTTTC. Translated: CASSPTRLASANVLTF. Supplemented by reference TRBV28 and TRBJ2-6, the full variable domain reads DVKVTQSSRYLVKRTGEKVFLECVQDMDHENMFWYRQDPGLGLRLIYFSYDVKMKEKGDIPEGYSVSREKKERFSLILESASTNQTSMYLCASSPTRLASANVLTFGAGSRLTVL.